This T cell receptor (beta chain) originates from a study of CD8 T cells in ankylosing spondylitis. Findings of the study overall: Seemingly distinctive of ankylosing spondylitis blood was a TCR beta motif formed by eight highly homologous variants. Reportedly, significant enrichment of disease-linked clones occurred in matched ankylosing spondylitis synovial fluid. A number of the motif variants had already been described in reactive arthritis synovial fluid and blood. CD8+ cells made up the disease-linked clones, which were relatively rare in peripheral blood.

Preparation of TCR beta libraries was done by quantitative 5'-RACE with molecular barcodes. TCRdb fed the 5' RACE reads into MiXCR, producing one record per CDR3 protein. The repertoire holds fewer than 750,000 distinct CDR3 sequences, around 19% seen once, with around 19% in the top ten. The CDR3 covers 15 residues. Looked up from germline, CDR1 is DFQATT and CDR2 is SNEGSKA (reference sequence). The V segment lost 0 bases and the J segment 0 bases; nucleotides outside the gene matches: 1. The sample holds a few counts of this clonotype. Its antigen is undetermined. The sequenced sample was blood, either unsorted or a sorted T cell fraction (not recorded which). This TCR came from a male donor with ankylosing spondylitis. The rearrangement uses TRBV20-1 and TRBJ2-2; 7 bases fit TRBD2. The CDR3 is CSARERETNTGELFF. The CDR3 DNA follows: TGCAGTGCTAGAGAGCGGGAGACGAACACCGGGGAGCTGTTTTTT.